These 8 T cell receptor beta chains were sequenced from one sample in a study of T cell clonality in common variable immunodeficiency. Repertoires were generated with immunoSEQ multiplex PCR, while TCRdb's copy carries only in-frame clones and drops some. Sampling found tens of thousands of clones, none seen once. Specimen: peripheral blood mononuclear cells. The receptors stem from a person aged 18 to 75 in good health.

This clone was seen repeatedly, ten times or more. Read sequence stops 3 residues before the CDR3 end, and the germline J gene provides the missing end. This chain connects TRBV7-9 to TRBJ1-3; 10 bases map to TRBD1. Germline CDR1 reads SEHNR; CDR2 reads FQNEAQ (reference sequence). The CDR3 runs to 14 residues. V lost 11 bases, J lost 0 bases, and 4 bases stayed unmatched. The sequenced CDR3 bases are TGTGCCGGGGACAGGGGCGACTCTGGAAACACC. This sequence encodes CAGDRGDSGNT. The whole CDR3 region reads CAGDRGDSGNTIYF.

This clone came up many times. The CDR3 end falls 3 residues outside the read, so it is completed with the germline J gene. The chain recombines TRBV2 with TRBJ1-5, with D maybe TRBD1 (6 bases). Trimming cost V 2 bases and J 1 base, with 18 bases left between them. The CDR3 is made up of 18 amino acids. Looked up from germline, CDR1 is SNHLY and CDR2 is FYNNEI. Partial CDR3 DNA: TGTGCCAGCAGTGAAAATCGTCAGGGGCCTCTAAGCAATCAGCCC. It codes for CASSENRQGPLSNQP. The whole CDR3 sequence is CASSENRQGPLSNQPQHF. The full variable domain, rest sourced from reference TRBV2 and TRBJ1-5, is EPEVTQTPSHQVTQMGQEVILRCVPISNHLYFYWYRQILGQKVEFLVSFYNNEISEKSEIFDDQFSVERPDGSNFTLKIRSTKLEDSAMYFCASSENRQGPLSNQPQHFGDGTRLSIL.

This clone was detected ten times or more. This chain's CDR3 is CASSYTGQGGETQYF. The DNA read from the CDR3 is TGTGCCAGCAGCTACACCGGACAGGGGGGGGAGACC. This chain joins TRBV7-6 and TRBJ2-5, with TRBD1 matching over 10 bases. The read terminates 3 residues before the CDR3 end, so the remaining end is supplied by the germline J gene. The CDR3 is 15 residues long. Germline V gene sequence: CDR1 SGHVS, CDR2 FNYEAQ. V gave up 4 bases and J gave up 5 bases; unmatched junction bases: 7.

This clone appeared many times. The sequence runs out 3 residues before the end of the CDR3; the remainder is reconstructed from the germline J gene. The chain combines TRBV18 with TRBJ1-1; TRBD1 agrees at 7 bases. Germline V gene data show CDR1 as KGHSH and CDR2 as LQKENI. The ends lost 3 bases at V and 3 bases at J; junction bases unmatched: 4. The CDR3 totals 14 residues. This CDR3 reads CASSPGQTYTEAFF. CDR3 bases read: TGTGCCAGCTCACCGGGACAGACCTACACTGAA.

This clone was observed many times. The DNA ends 3 residues before the CDR3 does, and the rest of the CDR3 is filled in from the germline J gene. The genes are TRBV13 and TRBJ2-3, with D possibly matching TRBD2 (6 bases). The germline gives CDR1 PRHDT, CDR2 FYEKMQ (reference sequence). V lost 8 bases and J 2 bases, leaving 14 bases between the germline ends. This CDR3 is built from 14 residues. CDR3 loop: CASQREDYTDTQYF. The CDR3 DNA, read in part, is TGTGCCAGCCAGAGGGAGGACTACACAGATACG.

This clone has at least ten counts. The CDR3 end lies 3 residues beyond the end of the read and is filled in from the germline J gene. The chain uses TRBV7-2 and TRBJ2-5; TRBD1 is a possible D gene (5 bases). Trimming pared 0 bases from V and 6 bases from J, leaving 8 bases between. The CDR3 covers 13 residues. Germline-derived CDR1 and CDR2 are SGHTA and FQGNSA. The covered CDR3 bases are TGTGCCAGCAGCTTAGCCAGGGCACAGACC. This encodes CASSLARAQT. The entire CDR3 protein is CASSLARAQTQYF. Combining the CDR3 with reference TRBV7-2 and TRBJ2-5 gives the whole variable domain GAGVSQSPSNKVTEKGKDVELRCDPISGHTALYWYRQSLGQGLEFLIYFQGNSAPDKSGLPSDRFSAERTGGSVSTLTIQRTQQEDSAVYLCASSLARAQTQYFGPGTRLLVL.

This clone was counted at least ten times. The read terminates 3 residues ahead of where the CDR3 ends, so the germline J gene completes it. The rearrangement joins TRBV10-3 to TRBJ2-7, with D perhaps matching TRBD2 (6 bases). This CDR3 has 14 residues. Germline CDR1 reads ENHRY; CDR2 reads SYGVKD. The V gene lost 9 bases and the J gene lost 5 bases, with 20 bases spanning the gap. This chain's CDR3 is CAIAGRDQGHEQYF. The sequenced part of the CDR3 DNA is TGTGCCATTGCGGGGCGAGACCAGGGCCACGAG.

The sample holds many counts of this clone. The CDR3 end falls 3 residues outside the read, so it is completed with the germline J gene. The V gene is TRBV2, the J gene TRBJ2-1, with 11 bases fitting TRBD2. With V trimmed by 10 bases and J by 2 bases, 7 bases remained unmatched. CDR3 length: 15 residues. Germline V gives CDR1 SNHLY, CDR2 FYNNEI. CDR3 residues: CATGLLAGAYNEQFF. Incomplete CDR3 DNA: TGTGCCACGGGGCTACTAGCGGGAGCCTACAATGAG.